These 26 T cell receptor beta chains share one sample of origin, sequenced in a study of blood T cell repertoires in COVID-19. Assay used: immunoSEQ multiplex PCR; TCRdb lists only in-frame clones, some missing. This sample yields 150,000 to 200,000 clones, of which about 83% are seen a single time; 3.2% belongs to the top ten. The sequenced sample consisted of PBMCs or T cells enriched from blood (not recorded which). These receptors all stem from a woman aged 30 to 39 who had been exposed to COVID-19.

This chain joins TRBV7-2 and TRBJ2-1, with D maybe TRBD1 (5 bases). Germline V gene data show CDR1 as SGHTA and CDR2 as FQGNSA. V was shortened by 2 bases and J by 9 bases, with 8 bases between the two germline ends. The CDR3 loop spans 12 amino acids. The CDR3, as DNA: TGTGCCAGCAGCTTACAGGGTATTGAGCAGTTCTTC. This translates into CASSLQGIEQFF.

The chain has TRBV27 and TRBJ2-5; maybe TRBD2 (6 bases). The V gene's germline CDR1 is MNHEY and CDR2 SMNVEV (reference sequence). This CDR3 region has 13 residues. Between the trimmed V and J ends, which lost 2 bases and 8 bases, there was a span of 12 bases. The chain's CDR3 is CASSLAGFNTQYF. CDR3 in DNA: TGTGCCAGCAGTTTAGCGGGGTTCAATACCCAGTACTTC.

V gene TRBV4-1 combines with J gene TRBJ2-3; 8 bases are shared with TRBD1. The germline CDR1 and CDR2 sequences are MGHRA and YSYEKL. The V gene end was trimmed by 7 bases and the J gene end by 4 bases; junction bases not matched to a gene: 10. This CDR3 is built from 15 residues. The CDR3 loop is CASTYRDRLSDTQYF. The CDR3, as DNA: TGCGCCAGCACCTACCGGGACAGGCTATCAGATACGCAGTATTTT.

This clone was recorded once. V is TRBV7-9 and J is TRBJ2-7; D remains ambiguous. The CDR3 runs 14 residues. V shed 3 bases and J shed 7 bases, with 16 bases lying between them. CDR1 is SEHNR, CDR2 FQNEAQ, per germline (reference sequence). The CDR3 coding sequence is TGTGCCAGCAGCTTGGATGGCACCACAGTGGAGCAGTACTTC. This gives the protein CASSLDGTTVEQYF.

The table lists this clone with a count of one. The rearrangement uses TRBV2 and TRBJ1-1; the D is unclear. The CDR3 totals 17 residues. V lost 4 bases and J lost 0, with 18 bases in between. Germline CDR1 reads SNHLY; CDR2 reads FYNNEI. The CDR3 DNA is TGTGCCAGCAGTGCTAAGATTGCGGGCAGTCTGAACACTGAAGCTTTCTTT. Its translation is CASSAKIAGSLNTEAFF.

The chain recombines TRBV5-3 with TRBJ1-1; 7 bases are a match to TRBD1. TRBV5-3 is sorted into the ORF group, with uncertain function. The CDR3 totals 15 residues. J gave up 0 bases and V 4 bases, and 6 bases lay outside the gene matches. CDR3 sequence: CARSPPDRLNTEAFF. CDR3 bases: TGTGCCAGAAGCCCTCCGGACAGGCTGAACACTGAAGCTTTCTTT.

V is TRBV12-3 or TRBV12-4 and J is TRBJ1-1; possibly TRBD1 for D (6 bases). Trimming took 8 bases from V and 7 from J, leaving 17 bases between them. This CDR3 is 13 amino acids long. CDR3 coding DNA: TGTGCCAGCGGGCCGACAGGTTTAGGTGAAGCTTTCTTT. Encoded protein: CASGPTGLGEAFF.

The chain is built from TRBV5-4 and TRBJ1-2, with a possible D match to TRBD1 (5 bases). V gave up 1 base and J gave up 0 bases, with 10 bases separating them. CDR1 and CDR2 from the germline V gene are SGHNT and YYREEE (reference sequence). CDR3 size: 15 residues. This CDR3 is CASSLLRGANYGYTF. CDR3 nucleotide sequence: TGTGCCAGCAGCTTGCTCCGGGGGGCTAACTATGGCTACACCTTC. The full variable domain, with the rest looked up from reference TRBV5-4 and TRBJ1-2, is ETGVTQSPTHLIKTRGQQVTLRCSSQSGHNTVSWYQQALGQGPQFIFQYYREEENGRGNFPPRFSGLQFPNYSSELNVNALELDDSALYLCASSLLRGANYGYTFGSGTRLTVV.

The CDR3, as DNA: TGCGCCAGCAGCCATCCCGGACAGCTCAATCAGCCCCAGCATTTT. Its protein is CASSHPGQLNQPQHF. V gene TRBV4-1 combines with J gene TRBJ1-5; D might be TRBD1 (6 bases). V was cut by 3 bases and J by 3 bases, with 12 bases left in between. The germline V gene encodes CDR1 MGHRA and CDR2 YSYEKL. There are 15 residues in the CDR3.

The V call is TRBV7-2, the J call TRBJ2-5; 7 positions match TRBD1. Germline trimming cut 2 bases from V and 0 bases from J; bases unmatched to any gene: 3. CDR1 is SGHTA and CDR2 is FQGNSA in the germline V gene. There are 15 residues in the CDR3. The CDR3 DNA follows: TGTGCCAGCAGCTTACAGGGGGAGTACCAAGAGACCCAGTACTTC. It codes for CASSLQGEYQETQYF.

The V gene is TRBV11-2, the J gene TRBJ2-5; tentatively, D is TRBD2 (7 bases). The CDR3 contains 12 residues. The V end was cut by 0 bases, the J end by 9 bases, with 8 bases between. Germline-derived CDR1 and CDR2 are SGHAT and FQNNGV. CDR3 region: CASSLERGPQYF. The CDR3 DNA follows: TGTGCCAGCAGCTTAGAGCGGGGGCCCCAGTACTTC.

The chain links TRBV7-6 to TRBJ1-1; TRBD1 might be the D (5 bases). The CDR3 length is 16 residues. CDR1 and CDR2 (germline): SGHVS, FNYEAQ. V was trimmed by 5 bases and J by 0 bases, leaving 16 bases between them. For the CDR3, the DNA is TGTGCCAGCAGCCCCCGACAGAGAAACTTGAACACTGAAGCTTTCTTT. It specifies CASSPRQRNLNTEAFF.

The genes are TRBV4-3 and TRBJ2-3; 10 bases map to TRBD2. Losses at the gene ends were 0 bases for V and 5 bases for J; bases not matched to a gene: 8. Germline CDR1 LGHNA, CDR2 YSLEER. CDR3 length: 17 amino acids. CDR3 coding DNA: TGCGCCAGCAGCCAAGACCTAGCGGGGGCGGGGTTAGATACGCAGTATTTT. Protein: CASSQDLAGAGLDTQYF.

This clone has a handful of counts. The chain carries TRBV7-2 and TRBJ2-3, with 7 positions matching TRBD2. Unmatched junction bases numbered 7, after V lost 2 bases and J lost 2 bases. The CDR3 has 16 amino acids. Germline V gene data show CDR1 as SGHTA and CDR2 as FQGNSA. The CDR3 coding sequence is TGTGCCAGCAGCTTACAAAAAGCGGGGCCCACAGATACGCAGTATTTT. The encoded protein is CASSLQKAGPTDTQYF.

The rearrangement uses TRBV3-1 (or the pseudogene TRBV3-2) and TRBJ2-5; 7 positions match TRBD2. Germline V lookup: CDR1 LGHDT, CDR2 YNNKEL (reference sequence). The V and J ends lost 3 bases and 0 bases, in that order; junction bases with no gene match: 16. CDR3 size: 19 residues. CDR3 sequence (DNA): TGTGCCAGCAGCCAGGGCCTATGGGACTACCAGGGAGACCAAGAGACCCAGTACTTC. This encodes CASSQGLWDYQGDQETQYF.

The chain uses TRBV7-2 and TRBJ1-6; no clear D. Trimming left V 1 base short and J 7 bases short, with 14 bases between. This CDR3 has 16 amino acids. The germline gives CDR1 SGHTA, CDR2 FQGNSA. The CDR3 sequence is CASSLGSYRANSPLHF. The CDR3 coding sequence is TGTGCCAGCAGCTTAGGTTCCTACAGAGCAAATTCACCCCTCCACTTT.

This clone was counted once. The chain recombines TRBV4-1 with TRBJ2-3, with unresolved D. In germline, CDR1 is MGHRA, CDR2 YSYEKL. The CDR3 extends over 12 amino acids. V was pared by 1 base and J by 5 bases, with 4 bases between. This chain's CDR3 is CASSQVGDTQYF. The CDR3 DNA sequence: TGCGCCAGCAGCCAAGTCGGAGATACGCAGTATTTT.

This clone was counted a few times. This chain connects TRBV19 to TRBJ2-6; possible D gene TRBD1, 8 bases. This CDR3 spans 17 amino acids. CDR1 is LNHDA, CDR2 SQIVND, per germline (reference sequence). Trimming pared 8 bases from V and 1 base from J, leaving 18 bases between. CDR3 in DNA: TGTGCCAGTTTCAACGACAGGGGAGGGTCTGGGGCCAACGTCCTGACTTTC. Translation: CASFNDRGGSGANVLTF.

The chain has TRBV19 and TRBJ1-1; D possibly corresponds to TRBD1 (5 bases). With 4 bases removed from V and 8 bases from J, the gap between germline ends came to 8 bases. The germline gives CDR1 LNHDA, CDR2 SQIVND (reference sequence). This CDR3 is built from 11 residues. The CDR3 bases are TGTGCCAGTAGTACCAGACAGGAAGCTTTCTTT. It translates to CASSTRQEAFF. Filled out from reference TRBV19 and TRBJ1-1, the complete variable domain reads DGGITQSPKYLFRKEGQNVTLSCEQNLNHDAMYWYRQDPGQGLRLIYYSQIVNDFQKGDIAEGYSVSREKKESFPLTVTSAQKNPTAFYLCASSTRQEAFFGQGTRLTVV.

The chain combines TRBV6-6 with TRBJ2-7, with 7 bases identical to TRBD2. V was clipped by 0 bases and J by 2 bases; unmatched bases: 1. Germline loops: CDR1 MNHNY, CDR2 SVGAGI (reference sequence). The CDR3 contains 14 residues. For the CDR3, the DNA is TGTGCCAGCAGTTACTCGCTAGCGGCCTACGAGCAGTACTTC. Translation gives CASSYSLAAYEQYF.

This clone has just a few counts. This chain links TRBV9 with TRBJ1-4, with D possibly TRBD1 on 6 matching bases. The CDR3 sequence is 15 residues long. CDR1 is SGDLS, CDR2 YYNGEE, per germline. V gave up 4 bases and J gave up 3 bases, with 13 bases separating them. The CDR3 nucleotides are TGTGCCAGCAGCCCGGTACAGGGAGCTAATGAAAAACTGTTTTTT. This encodes CASSPVQGANEKLFF. The full variable domain, its missing parts supplied by reference TRBV9 and TRBJ1-4, is DSGVTQTPKHLITATGQRVTLRCSPRSGDLSVYWYQQSLDQGLQFLIQYYNGEERAKGNILERFSAQQFPDLHSELNLSSLELGDSALYFCASSPVQGANEKLFFGSGTQLSVL.

This rearrangement joins TRBV7-6 to TRBJ1-6; 7 nucleotides line up with TRBD1. The CDR3 is made up of 14 amino acids. Germline CDR1 and CDR2: SGHVS and FNYEAQ. After removal of 4 bases from V and 7 bases from J, the junction contained 4 bases not matched to a gene. CDR3 in DNA: TGTGCCAGCAGCTCCCGGGACAGAAATTCACCCCTCCACTTT. Amino acid sequence: CASSSRDRNSPLHF.

The rearrangement links TRBV30 to TRBJ1-1, with a weak D call TRBD1 (5 bases). The germline V gene encodes CDR1 GTSNPN and CDR2 SVGIG (reference sequence). The CDR3 extends over 13 amino acids. Trimming shortened V by 2 bases and J by 8 bases, and 15 bases separated the two germline ends. The CDR3 nucleotides are TGTGCCTGGAGTATTCTTGGGGCCGGGGAAGCTTTCTTT. Amino acids: CAWSILGAGEAFF.

This clone was detected only once. The V call is TRBV4-3, the J call TRBJ1-5; D is unclear. The CDR3 is 17 amino acids. V dropped 0 bases and J dropped 7 bases, with 19 bases sitting between them. Germline CDR1 reads LGHNA; CDR2 reads YSLEER. CDR3 amino acids: CASSQENRLVSHQPQHF. The CDR3 DNA reads TGCGCCAGCAGCCAAGAAAATCGATTGGTGAGTCACCAGCCCCAGCATTTT.

The CDR3 loop reads CASSRGTIDEQFF. In DNA, the CDR3 is TGCGCCAGCAGCCGTGGGACAATCGATGAGCAGTTCTTC. The rearrangement uses TRBV4-1 and TRBJ2-1; D possibly corresponds to TRBD1 (6 bases). The CDR3 totals 13 residues. The V and J ends lost 4 bases and 8 bases respectively, with 12 bases between them. In germline, CDR1 is MGHRA, CDR2 YSYEKL.

The rearrangement joins TRBV27 to TRBJ1-2; TRBD1 agrees at 8 bases. CDR3 size: 14 residues. The J segment lost 7 bases and the V segment lost 2 bases, leaving 6 bases of the junction unmatched. In germline, CDR1 is MNHEY, CDR2 SMNVEV (reference sequence). The CDR3 loop is CASSLGPGGSGYTF. The CDR3 coding sequence is TGTGCCAGCAGTTTAGGCCCAGGGGGCTCTGGCTACACCTTC.